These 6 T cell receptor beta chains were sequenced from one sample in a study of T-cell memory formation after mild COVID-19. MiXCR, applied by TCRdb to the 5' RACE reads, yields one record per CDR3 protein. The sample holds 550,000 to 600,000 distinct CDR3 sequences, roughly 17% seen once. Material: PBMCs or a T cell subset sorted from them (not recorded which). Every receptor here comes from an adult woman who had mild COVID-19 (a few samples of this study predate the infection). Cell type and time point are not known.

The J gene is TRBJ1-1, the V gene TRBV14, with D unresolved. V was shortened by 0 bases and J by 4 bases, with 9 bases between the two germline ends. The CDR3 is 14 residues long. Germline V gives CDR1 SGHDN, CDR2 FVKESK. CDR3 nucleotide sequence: TGTGCCAGCAGCCAAGACCTTCGAGGCACTGAAGCTTTCTTT. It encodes CASSQDLRGTEAFF.

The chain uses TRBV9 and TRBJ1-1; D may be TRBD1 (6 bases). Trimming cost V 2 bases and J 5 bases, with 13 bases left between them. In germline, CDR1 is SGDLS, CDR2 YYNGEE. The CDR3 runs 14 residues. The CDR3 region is CASSVGGARTEAFF. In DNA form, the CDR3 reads TGTGCCAGCAGCGTTGGGGGCGCAAGAACTGAAGCTTTCTTT. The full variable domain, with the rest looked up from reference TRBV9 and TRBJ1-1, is DSGVTQTPKHLITATGQRVTLRCSPRSGDLSVYWYQQSLDQGLQFLIQYYNGEERAKGNILERFSAQQFPDLHSELNLSSLELGDSALYFCASSVGGARTEAFFGQGTRLTVV.

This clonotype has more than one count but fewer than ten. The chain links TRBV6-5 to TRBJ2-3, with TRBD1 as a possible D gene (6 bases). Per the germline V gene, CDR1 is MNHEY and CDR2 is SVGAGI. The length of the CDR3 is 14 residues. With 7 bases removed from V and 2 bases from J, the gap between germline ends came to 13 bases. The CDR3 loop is CASKGQPYTDTQYF. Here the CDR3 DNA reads TGTGCCAGCAAAGGACAGCCCTACACAGATACGCAGTATTTT.

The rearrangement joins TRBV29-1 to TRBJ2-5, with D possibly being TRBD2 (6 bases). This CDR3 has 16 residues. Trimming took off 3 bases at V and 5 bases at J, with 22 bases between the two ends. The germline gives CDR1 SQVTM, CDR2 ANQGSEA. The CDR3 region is CSVEGGTFALPETQYF. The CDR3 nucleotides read TGCAGCGTTGAGGGTGGGACTTTCGCGCTACCTGAGACCCAGTACTTC.

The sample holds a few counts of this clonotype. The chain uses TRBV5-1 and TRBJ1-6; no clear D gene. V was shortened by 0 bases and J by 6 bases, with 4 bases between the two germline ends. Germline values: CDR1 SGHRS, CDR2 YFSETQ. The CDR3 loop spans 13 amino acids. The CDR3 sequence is CASSLVPNSPLHF. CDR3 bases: TGCGCCAGCAGCTTGGTCCCTAATTCACCCCTCCACTTT.

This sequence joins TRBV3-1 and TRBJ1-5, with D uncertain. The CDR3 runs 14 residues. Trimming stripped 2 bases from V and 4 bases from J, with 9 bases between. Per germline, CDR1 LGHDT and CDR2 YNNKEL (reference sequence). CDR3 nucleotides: TGTGCCAGCAGCCAAAGCACGGCTAATCAGCCCCAGCATTTT. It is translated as CASSQSTANQPQHF.